This TCR beta chain was captured in a study of shared T cell receptors in the human thymus. The assay was immunoSEQ multiplex PCR, and TCRdb's table has in-frame clones only and misses some. The sample records 72,000 or so clones, 90% to 95% being singletons. This CDR3 is built from 11 residues. Germline V gene data show CDR1 as SGDLS and CDR2 as YYNGEE. V gave up 2 bases and J gave up 9 bases, with 7 bases separating them. The V gene is TRBV9, the J gene TRBJ2-3, with D hard to call. The source is a human donor. Sequences were obtained from thymocytes. The DNA for the CDR3 is TGTGCCAGCAGCGTTGGCTTCACGCAGTATTTT. This translates into CASSVGFTQYF.